This T cell receptor (beta chain) was recorded in a study of blood T cell repertoires in COVID-19. Study-level information: Acute-phase and convalescent COVID-19 samples originated in the United States, Italy and Spain.

Assay used: immunoSEQ multiplex PCR; TCRdb lists only in-frame clones, some missing. The sample has approximately 220,000 clones; about 90% are singletons. Trimming removed 7 bases from V and 3 bases from J; junction bases left unmatched: 8. The CDR3 runs 14 residues. Germline loops: CDR1 LNHDA, CDR2 SQIVND (reference sequence). Sequencing was carried out using peripheral blood. The source of this sequence is a woman in her 50s with acute or convalescent COVID-19. The V call is TRBV19, the J call TRBJ1-2; 7 bases agree with TRBD1. CDR3 DNA: TGTGCCAGTAACAAAAGAGACAGGGACTATGGCTACACCTTC. The encoded protein is CASNKRDRDYGYTF.